This T cell receptor beta chain was captured in a study of CD8+CD57+ T cells in acquired aplastic anemia. General study results and limits: Both patients and controls carried the same twenty-nine CD8+ CDR3 sequences. Patients were compared with controls for CD8+ Simpson's diversity, and no significant difference emerged.

In this sample, this clonotype turned up a few times. As yet, its antigen is unknown. Its ends do not fully match the called genes, so a read error is possible. This CDR3 is built from 13 residues. Per the germline V gene, CDR1 is SQVTM and CDR2 is ANQGSEA. Using genomic DNA as the template, TCR beta VDJ and CDR3 profiling was carried out. TCRdb independently ran MiXCR on the reads; one entry per CDR3 protein. The table shows under 200,000 distinct CDR3 sequences, with over 40% occurring only once. All sequencing subjects had displayed CD8+CD57+ cell expansion on flow cytometry. Each patient had severe acquired aplastic anemia. Patients had received no therapy at the time of blood sampling.

The chain joins TRBV29-1 to TRBJ1-6; 9 nucleotides match TRBD1. This TCR came from a human donor with aplastic anemia. Sequencing was performed on sorted CD4+, CD8+, or CD8+CD57+ T cells (not recorded which) from PBMCs. CDR3 DNA: TGCAGCGTTGGGACAGGGGATAATTCACCCCTCCACTTC. Its translation: CSVGTGDNSPLHF.